Listed below are T cell receptor beta chains from one sample, sequenced in a study of cytomegalovirus exposure and HLA in healthy donors. TCRdb keeps only in-frame clones here, not all; method: immunoSEQ multiplex PCR. The data contain approximately 180,000 clones, about three quarters of them singletons. Sample: PBMCs. These TCRs come from a woman aged 40 to 50 in good health and CMV-seronegative. CDR3s include the opening cysteine and the closing phenylalanine or tryptophan. D genes are given only for firm matches. Rows give clone size only sometimes, using once, few, many, or a class for an expanded clone.

abundance,v_gene,j_gene,d_gene,CDR3nt,CDR3aa
.,TRBV5-4,TRBJ2-7,TRBD1,TGTGCCAGCAGCGATTACTCCGGGACAGGGGCCTACGAGCAGTACTTC,CASSDYSGTGAYEQYF
.,TRBV6-4,TRBJ2-1,.,TGTGCCAGCAGTGCCCGAGCCTCATACAATGAGCAGTTCTTC,CASSARASYNEQFF
.,TRBV7-8,TRBJ2-1,TRBD2,TGTGCCAGCAGCTTAAGTAGCGGGAGCCATGAGCAGTTCTTC,CASSLSSGSHEQFF
.,TRBV7-3,TRBJ1-2,TRBD1,TGTGCCAGCAGCCCCTCGGGACAGGGCTATGGCTACACCTTC,CASSPSGQGYGYTF
.,TRBV6-5,TRBJ1-4,.,TGTGCCAGCAGCCCCCGACAGGCGGAAAAACTGTTTTTT,CASSPRQAEKLFF
once,TRBV2,TRBJ1-2,TRBD1,TGTGCCAGCAGCCCGACAGGGGCTGGCTACACCTTC,CASSPTGAGYTF
.,TRBV7-2,TRBJ2-7,.,TGTGCCAGCAGGCCAACAGGGACCTACGAGCAGTACTTC,CASRPTGTYEQYF
.,TRBV15,TRBJ2-3,TRBD2,TGTGCCACCAGCAAGGCTAGCGGGCAAAGCACAGATACGCAGTATTTT,CATSKASGQSTDTQYF
once,TRBV7-2,TRBJ2-3,TRBD2,TGTGCCAGCAGCTTAGCTCGGAGGACTAGCGGGAGCCGGTCAGATACGCAGTATTTT,CASSLARRTSGSRSDTQYF
.,TRBV6-4,TRBJ2-2,TRBD2,TGTGCCAGCAGGTGGGCTAGCGGGAGAAGGGATAACACCGGGGAGCTGTTTTTT,CASRWASGRRDNTGELFF
.,TRBV11-3,TRBJ1-2,TRBD1,TGTGCCAGCAGCTTACCTTCAGGGGGCACGAACTATGGCTACACCTTC,CASSLPSGGTNYGYTF
.,TRBV6-6,TRBJ2-7,.,TGTGCCAGCAGTGTAGGCCCACCCGGGGGCGAGCAGTACTTC,CASSVGPPGGEQYF
.,TRBV29-1,TRBJ2-1,TRBD1,TGCAGCGCCCGGGACAGGGGTAGCAATGAGCAGTTCTTC,CSARDRGSNEQFF
.,TRBV19,TRBJ1-3,.,TGTGCCAGTAGTATCGGCGGGGGAACTGGAAACACCATATATTTT,CASSIGGGTGNTIYF
few,TRBV6-1,TRBJ1-1,TRBD1,TGTGCCAGCAGTGTCCTACAGGGGGCGAACACTGAAGCTTTCTTT,CASSVLQGANTEAFF
once,TRBV2,TRBJ1-2,.,TGTGCCAGCAGTGAGGTGTCCAGGGTTTCCGGCTACACCTTC,CASSEVSRVSGYTF
.,TRBV30,TRBJ2-3,.,TGTGCCTGGAACCCCGGTGGCACAGATACGCAGTATTTT,CAWNPGGTDTQYF
.,TRBV5-1,TRBJ1-5,TRBD1,TGCGCCAGCAGCTTGGGGGACAGGAAAAGCAATCAGCCCCAGCATTTT,CASSLGDRKSNQPQHF
once,TRBV7-2,TRBJ2-5,TRBD2,TGTGCCAGCAGCTTAGGCGGGAGTTCCCAAGAGACCCAGTACTTC,CASSLGGSSQETQYF
.,TRBV10-1,TRBJ1-2,TRBD1,TGCGCCAGCAGGGACTCCGGGACAGCGACTCTACATCGAGATGGCTACACCTTC,CASRDSGTATLHRDGYTF
.,TRBV7-8,TRBJ1-5,TRBD1,TGTGCCAGCAGCTCCGACAGGGATAATCAGCCCCAGCATTTT,CASSSDRDNQPQHF
.,TRBV4-1,TRBJ1-4,.,TGCGCCAGCAACCAAGAGAGAGCTATCGGGGCAACTAATGAAAAACTGTTTTTT,CASNQERAIGATNEKLFF
few,TRBV5-4,TRBJ2-5,TRBD2,TGTGCCAGCAGCCCCAGGAGCGGGAGGGGCCAAGAGACCCAGTACTTC,CASSPRSGRGQETQYF
.,TRBV7-3,TRBJ2-7,TRBD1,TGTGCCAGCAGTTATACAGGGGGCATCGACGAGCAGTACTTC,CASSYTGGIDEQYF
.,TRBV10-3,TRBJ2-1,TRBD2,TGTGCCATCAGTGAGTTCTCGGCTAGCGGGAGGAAAGATGAGCAGTTCTTC,CAISEFSASGRKDEQFF
.,TRBV7-6,TRBJ2-1,TRBD2,TGTGCCAGCAGCTACGGGGGGACGCGGTACAATGAGCAGTTCTTC,CASSYGGTRYNEQFF
few,TRBV4-3,TRBJ2-5,TRBD2,TGCGCCAGCAGCCAAGATTTTGCGGGAGGGGGGCAAGAGACCCAGTACTTC,CASSQDFAGGGQETQYF
.,TRBV9,TRBJ1-6,TRBD1,TGTGCCAGCAGCGTAGGGGACAGCATGAATTCACCCCTCCACTTT,CASSVGDSMNSPLHF
.,TRBV4-3,TRBJ2-3,.,TGCGCCAGCAGCCAAGACCCGGGACTTGGTACGCAGTATTTT,CASSQDPGLGTQYF
.,TRBV19,TRBJ1-5,TRBD1,TGTGCCAGTAGGACACAGGGGAACCAGCCCCAGCATTTT,CASRTQGNQPQHF
.,TRBV5-6,TRBJ1-4,.,TGTGCCAGCAGCCCTTACCGGCGGGACGCCCTGTTTTTT,CASSPYRRDALFF
.,TRBV7-9,TRBJ1-2,TRBD1,TGTGCCAGCAGTGACAGGGGGAACTATGGCTACACCTTC,CASSDRGNYGYTF
.,TRBV2,TRBJ1-1,.,TGTGCCAGCTGGGGACAAAACATGAACACTGAAGCTTTCTTT,CASWGQNMNTEAFF
.,TRBV13,TRBJ2-1,TRBD2,TGTGCCAGCAGCCCGGGACTAGCGGGAGCCCCCTACTACAATGAGCAGTTCTTC,CASSPGLAGAPYYNEQFF
.,TRBV5-4,TRBJ2-7,.,TGTGCCAGCAGCTTGGGGGCGGGATCGTCCTACGAGCAGTACTTC,CASSLGAGSSYEQYF
few,TRBV5-1,TRBJ2-5,TRBD2,TGCGCCAGCAGTAGCGGGAGCACCGAGACCCAGTACTTC,CASSSGSTETQYF
.,TRBV5-1,TRBJ1-2,.,TGCGCCAGCAGCTTGGCCAGAGGGGGGGCAGGAGGCTATGGCTACACCTTC,CASSLARGGAGGYGYTF
few,TRBV4-1,TRBJ2-1,TRBD2,TGCGCCAGCAGCCAAGAATGGAGCGGGAGCTTCAATGAGCAGTTCTTC,CASSQEWSGSFNEQFF
.,TRBV30,TRBJ1-2,TRBD1,TGTGCCTGGAGTAGGGGTCAGGGGGCTTACTATGGCTACACCTTC,CAWSRGQGAYYGYTF
.,TRBV6-5,TRBJ1-2,.,TGTGCCAGCAGTCGAACCCAGGGTGACGGCTACACCTTC,CASSRTQGDGYTF
few,TRBV11-3,TRBJ1-2,TRBD1,TGTGCCAGCAGCTTTACAGGGGGCGGGGGCTACACCTTC,CASSFTGGGGYTF
.,TRBV2,TRBJ1-2,TRBD1,TGTGCCAGCAGTTCAGACGGACAGGGGTCGTATGGCTACACCTTC,CASSSDGQGSYGYTF
.,TRBV19,TRBJ2-2,TRBD2,TGTGCCAGTAGTATCATAGCGGGAGATAGTAACACCGGGGAGCTGTTTTTT,CASSIIAGDSNTGELFF
.,TRBV19,TRBJ2-5,TRBD1,TGTGCCAGTAGTTTAACCGGGACAGGGAAAGAGACCCAGTACTTC,CASSLTGTGKETQYF
.,TRBV5-1,TRBJ1-4,.,TGCGCCAGCAGCTTGATAGGAGCTAATGAAAAACTGTTTTTT,CASSLIGANEKLFF